The 27 T cell receptor beta chains reported below all come from one sample, sequenced in a study of blood T cell repertoires in COVID-19. Repertoires were generated with immunoSEQ multiplex PCR, while TCRdb's copy carries only in-frame clones and drops some. This table holds about 45,000 clones, approximately 87% found once. The sequenced sample consisted of peripheral blood. Source of these receptors: a human donor in a cohort sampled during active COVID-19.

The V gene is TRBV2, the J gene TRBJ1-5; possible D gene TRBD1, 5 bases. Trimming took 1 base from V and 7 from J, leaving 17 bases between them. Per germline, CDR1 SNHLY and CDR2 FYNNEI. The CDR3 is made up of 16 amino acids. CDR3 region: CASSEGRVRVEQPQHF. DNA for the CDR3: TGTGCCAGCAGTGAAGGAAGAGTCAGGGTAGAACAGCCCCAGCATTTT. The full variable domain, with the rest looked up from reference TRBV2 and TRBJ1-5, is EPEVTQTPSHQVTQMGQEVILRCVPISNHLYFYWYRQILGQKVEFLVSFYNNEISEKSEIFDDQFSVERPDGSNFTLKIRSTKLEDSAMYFCASSEGRVRVEQPQHFGDGTRLSIL.

The V gene is TRBV20-1, the J gene TRBJ2-1; D possibly corresponds to TRBD2 (6 bases). CDR1 DFQATT and CDR2 SNEGSKA come from the germline V gene (reference sequence). Between the trimmed V and J ends, which lost 3 bases and 2 bases, there was a span of 14 bases. The CDR3 runs to 15 residues. The CDR3 nucleotides read TGCAGTGCTAGTCCTACTAGCTCGCCCTACAATGAGCAGTTCTTC. Amino acid sequence: CSASPTSSPYNEQFF.

The chain has TRBV6-5 and TRBJ1-6; D is undetermined. Germline V gene lookup returns CDR1 MNHEY and CDR2 SVGAGI. This CDR3 has 16 amino acids. V was clipped by 0 bases and J by 9 bases, with 15 bases between them. CDR3 bases: TGTGCCAGCAGTTACTCCGAAACACTTTCTAGTTCACCCCTCCACTTT. Translation: CASSYSETLSSSPLHF.

This sequence joins TRBV2 and TRBJ2-5, with D possibly being TRBD1 (5 bases). CDR3 length: 14 residues. The germline CDR1 and CDR2 sequences are SNHLY and FYNNEI. Trimming pared 6 bases from V and 7 bases from J, leaving 18 bases between. The CDR3 nucleotides are TGTGCCAGCAGAGAACAGGCCCGCATGGGGACCCAGTACTTC. Translated, it gives CASREQARMGTQYF.

The chain carries TRBV27 and TRBJ2-3; D is undetermined. The CDR3 consists of 12 residues. The V and J ends lost 6 bases and 1 base respectively, with 5 bases between them. CDR1 is MNHEY and CDR2 is SMNVEV in the germline V gene (reference sequence). CDR3 bases: TGTGCCAGCAGGCGAGGCACAGATACGCAGTATTTT. Amino acids: CASRRGTDTQYF.

This clone was seen a handful of times. The chain employs TRBV11-2 and TRBJ2-1, with 9 bases identical to TRBD1. Trimming took 4 bases from V and 9 from J; bases not matched to a gene: 13. The CDR3 contains 16 residues. Germline V CDR1 and CDR2: SGHAT, FQNNGV. CDR3 sequence reads: CASSYPDRGVRLEQFF. CDR3 in DNA: TGTGCCAGCAGCTACCCGGACAGGGGTGTCCGTCTTGAGCAGTTCTTC.

This chain connects TRBV28 to TRBJ1-2, with TRBD1 matching over 10 bases. With V trimmed by 1 base and J by 3 bases, 2 bases remained unmatched. The CDR3 is made up of 15 amino acids. Germline assignment: CDR1 MDHEN and CDR2 SYDVKM. CDR3 in DNA: TGTGCCAGCAGTTTATATGGGACAGGGGACTATGGCTACACCTTC. Translating gives CASSLYGTGDYGYTF.

The table lists this clone with a count of one. This chain uses TRBV24-1 with TRBJ2-1, with TRBD1 identical over 7 bases. CDR1 KGHDR and CDR2 SFDVKD come from the germline V gene. The CDR3 extends over 15 amino acids. Losses at the gene ends were 6 bases for V and 8 bases for J; bases not matched to a gene: 12. As DNA, the CDR3 is TGTGCCACCAGTATACTAGGACAGGTTGATCATGAGCAGTTCTTC. This codes for CATSILGQVDHEQFF.

The chain joins TRBV28 to TRBJ2-3; tentative D call: TRBD1 (5 bases). Trimming removed 7 bases from V and 2 bases from J, with 10 bases in between. This CDR3 is 13 amino acids long. CDR1 is MDHEN and CDR2 is SYDVKM in the germline V gene. CDR3 in amino acids: CASKAGLTDTQYF. As DNA, the CDR3 is TGTGCCAGCAAGGCAGGGCTCACAGATACGCAGTATTTT.

CDR3 nucleotide sequence: TGTGCCAGCAGCTACGGGACAGGGGTGACTAATGAAAAACTGTTTTTT. Encoded protein: CASSYGTGVTNEKLFF. The chain couples TRBV7-9 to TRBJ1-4; TRBD1 aligns across 10 bases. There are 16 residues in the CDR3. V lost 4 bases, J lost 2 bases, and 4 bases stayed unmatched. In germline, CDR1 is SEHNR, CDR2 FQNEAQ (reference sequence). Complete variable domain (other parts from reference TRBV7-9 and TRBJ1-4): DTGVSQNPRHKITKRGQNVTFRCDPISEHNRLYWYRQTLGQGPEFLTYFQNEAQLEKSRLLSDRFSAERPKGSFSTLEIQRTEQGDSAMYLCASSYGTGVTNEKLFFGSGTQLSVL.

The rearrangement links TRBV5-4 to TRBJ2-1; 11 nucleotides align to TRBD2. The CDR3 length is 15 residues. Unmatched junction bases numbered 4, after V lost 5 bases and J lost 3 bases. The germline V gene encodes CDR1 SGHNT and CDR2 YYREEE (reference sequence). CDR3 sequence: CASRRLAGRYNEQFF. Here the CDR3 DNA reads TGTGCCAGCAGAAGACTAGCGGGGCGCTACAATGAGCAGTTCTTC.

V gene TRBV5-3 combines with J gene TRBJ2-1; 14 bases line up with TRBD2. TRBV5-3 is an open reading frame whose function is uncertain. The CDR3 is 21 amino acids. V gave up 0 bases and J gave up 6 bases; unmatched junction bases: 17. The CDR3 nucleotides read TGTGCCAGAAGCTTGGGGGACTTGGGACTAGCGGGAGTCTCTGGGGGCAATGAGCAGTTCTTC. The encoded protein is CARSLGDLGLAGVSGGNEQFF.

A word on this clone: Its ends do not fully match the called genes, so a read error is possible. This specimen includes other DNA sequences encoding the same CDR3. The chain couples TRBV28 to TRBJ2-7; tentatively, D is TRBD1 (7 bases). The CDR3 totals 13 residues. The germline gives CDR1 MDHEN, CDR2 SYDVKM. CDR3 sequence (DNA): TGTGCCAGCACCCGACAGGGAGGATACGAGCAATACTTC. It is translated as CASTRQGGYEQYF.

This rearrangement joins TRBV5-3 to TRBJ1-2; TRBD1 might be the D (5 bases). TRBV5-3 counts as an open reading frame of uncertain function. The V gene lost 0 bases and the J gene lost 6 bases, with 9 bases spanning the gap. CDR3 length equals 13 residues. CDR3 nucleotides: TGTGCCAGAAGCTTGGAGGCAGGGAATGGCTACACCTTC. Its translation is CARSLEAGNGYTF.

The chain combines TRBV28 with TRBJ1-2; TRBD1 matches at 10 bases. CDR3 length: 15 residues. The ends lost 2 bases at V and 7 bases at J; junction bases unmatched: 7. From germline, CDR1 is MDHEN and CDR2 SYDVKM. CDR3 sequence (DNA): TGTGCCAGCAGTTTACCTGCCCGGGACAGGGGTGGCTACACCTTC. Translating it yields CASSLPARDRGGYTF.

J is TRBJ2-1 and V is TRBV7-2, with 7 bases matching TRBD2. The CDR3 sequence is 14 residues long. CDR1 and CDR2 (germline): SGHTA, FQGNSA. V was clipped by 4 bases and J by 2 bases; unmatched bases: 2. CDR3 amino acids: CASSSAGAYNEQFF. Here the CDR3 DNA reads TGTGCCAGCAGCTCGGCGGGGGCCTACAATGAGCAGTTCTTC.

J is TRBJ2-7 and V is TRBV11-2; 11 nucleotides match TRBD2. J was trimmed by 12 bases and V by 5 bases; bases with no gene match: 12. The CDR3 is 14 residues long. Germline loops: CDR1 SGHAT, CDR2 FQNNGV. The DNA of the CDR3 is TGTGCCAGCAGCCCGCCCGGGACTAGCGGTCCCGGGTACTTC. It encodes CASSPPGTSGPGYF.

V gene TRBV28 combines with J gene TRBJ2-1; D possibly corresponds to TRBD2 (5 bases). This CDR3 comprises 14 residues. Germline V gene sequence: CDR1 MDHEN, CDR2 SYDVKM. Trimming pared 3 bases from V and 6 bases from J, leaving 12 bases between. In nucleotides, the CDR3 is TGTGCCAGCAGTTTGGAGGCCTTCTCCAATGAGCAGTTCTTC. It codes for CASSLEAFSNEQFF.

This clone has only one observation. The V and J genes are TRBV2 and TRBJ1-1; 9 bases align to TRBD1. Germline V CDR1 and CDR2: SNHLY, FYNNEI. This CDR3 comprises 16 residues. J was trimmed by 4 bases and V by 6 bases; bases with no gene match: 12. This CDR3 is CASREPGTGRVTEAFF. The CDR3 nucleotides read TGTGCCAGCAGGGAACCCGGGACAGGGCGCGTCACTGAAGCTTTCTTT.

V and J are TRBV6-2 or TRBV6-3 and TRBJ2-3; 10 bases fit TRBD2. The CDR3 contains 16 residues. Trimming removed 6 bases from V and 5 bases from J; junction bases left unmatched: 11. Germline CDR1 reads MNHEY; CDR2 reads SVGEGT. The CDR3 nucleotides are TGTGCCAGCAGCCCCCTAGGAGCGGGAGGGTTAGATACGCAGTATTTT. As protein: CASSPLGAGGLDTQYF.

The rearrangement uses TRBV30 and TRBJ1-2; D is unclear. This CDR3 region has 12 residues. Germline CDR1 is GTSNPN and CDR2 is SVGIG (reference sequence). V lost 0 bases, J lost 8 bases, and 10 bases lay in between. The DNA for the CDR3 is TGTGCCTGGAGTGTAATGCGAGCGGGCTACACCTTC. Protein sequence: CAWSVMRAGYTF.

The chain recombines TRBV6-5 with TRBJ2-7, with D tentatively TRBD1 (6 bases). CDR1 is MNHEY and CDR2 is SVGAGI in the germline V gene. This CDR3 contains 13 residues. The germline V and J ends were trimmed by 5 bases and 3 bases, with 11 bases remaining between them. DNA of the CDR3: TGTGCCAGCAGTCCGGGACAAAACTACGAGCAGTACTTC. It codes for CASSPGQNYEQYF.

Sample share makes this clone medium-sized (0.01 to 0.1%). Relative to the germline gene, one junction end is altered; a read error may explain this. The V and J genes are TRBV6-5 and TRBJ1-5, with 9 nucleotides matching TRBD1. CDR3 length equals 11 residues. CDR1 is MNHEY, CDR2 SVGAGI, per germline. CDR3 amino acids: CASRGPGQGSF. In DNA, the CDR3 is TGTGCCAGCAGGGGCCCGGGACAGGGTTCTTTT.

The chain carries TRBV7-6 and TRBJ2-2; weak D call: TRBD1 (5 bases). The V gene lost 1 base and the J gene lost 5 bases, with 20 bases spanning the gap. This CDR3 spans 18 amino acids. Germline assignment: CDR1 SGHVS and CDR2 FNYEAQ. The CDR3 DNA reads TGTGCCAGCAGCTTAGGGAATCAGGGATCGAAGGGGACCGGGGAGCTGTTTTTT. It translates to CASSLGNQGSKGTGELFF.

The chain carries TRBV7-9 and TRBJ2-7; 8 positions agree with TRBD1. Losses at the gene ends were 1 base for V and 3 bases for J; bases not matched to a gene: 5. The CDR3 spans 15 residues. Germline values: CDR1 SEHNR, CDR2 FQNEAQ (reference sequence). This chain's CDR3 is CASSLGTGKGYEQYF. For the CDR3, the DNA is TGTGCCAGCAGCTTAGGGACAGGGAAAGGCTACGAGCAGTACTTC.

This chain uses TRBV5-6 with TRBJ1-5; weak D call: TRBD1 (5 bases). CDR3 length: 13 amino acids. CDR1 is SGHDT, CDR2 YYEEEE, per germline. The germline V and J ends were trimmed by 0 bases and 5 bases, with 6 bases remaining between them. The CDR3 nucleotides are TGTGCCAGCAGCTTGGGCAGGGATCAGCCCCAGCATTTT. Translation: CASSLGRDQPQHF.

V and J are TRBV27 and TRBJ1-4; D is unresolved. CDR1 and CDR2 from the germline V gene are MNHEY and SMNVEV (reference sequence). CDR3 length: 15 amino acids. The V end lost 4 bases, the J end lost 0 bases, and 9 bases lay between the germline ends. CDR3 loop: CASSWAAATNEKLFF. CDR3 DNA sequence: TGTGCCAGCAGTTGGGCAGCTGCAACTAATGAAAAACTGTTTTTT.